This TCR beta chain derives from a study of OX40 agonist ivuxolimab in advanced cancers. Describing the broader study: Ivuxolimab, which targeted the costimulatory receptor OX40 (CD134), was an agonistic, fully human IgG2 monoclonal antibody. Intravenous ivuxolimab was administered to patients every 2 weeks at six dose levels: 0.01, 0.1, 0.3, 1.5, 3 and 10 mg/kg. Among the roughly 50 dose-escalation patients, around 19 had hepatocellular carcinoma, roughly 15 melanoma, 9 renal cell carcinoma and 9 head and neck cancer. In the dose-escalation cohort, approximately 80% of patients were male, and the mean age was approximately 60 years with a range of roughly 20 to 85. Patients were allowed to have had prior anti-PD-1, anti-PD-L1 or anti-CTLA-4 therapy, and around 41% of the dose-escalation patients had previously received checkpoint inhibitors. Partial responses occurred in three dose-escalation patients: two with cutaneous melanoma and one with hepatocellular carcinoma. The point of sequencing TCRbeta in the periphery was to test whether ivuxolimab changed TCR sequence diversity and drove clonal T-cell expansion. The paper describes the monotherapy dose-escalation part (N of about 55 patients) of the phase I trial of ivuxolimab.

Patients with autoimmune disease history or receiving systemic immunosuppression were excluded from the trial. Peripheral blood for TCR sequencing was drawn from every dose cohort at baseline, at cycle 4 day 1 and at cycle 7 day 1. Samples were obtained from an open-label, multicenter, first-in-human phase I dose-escalation trial of ivuxolimab. Adults with locally advanced or metastatic head and neck squamous cell, hepatocellular, melanoma or renal cell carcinoma were enrolled in the trial. Before TCR sequencing, CD4+ T cells and CD8+ T cells were sorted from peripheral blood as separate populations. Overall study outcomes, separate from this receptor: Low levels of normalized T-cell clonal expansion were also seen in some patients who did not respond. Clonal expansion of both CD4+ and CD8+ blood T cells was observed from baseline to week 6 at doses 0.1 to 3.0 mg/kg. In partial responders in the 0.1-3.0 mg/kg groups, normalized peripheral clonal expansion was found to be among the lowest, especially among CD8+ T cells. The antigen specificity of the clonally expanded peripheral T cells was not determined. After ivuxolimab, more expanded clones were found on average in CD8+ T cells than in CD4+ T cells.

The CDR3 has 14 amino acids, counting the end cysteine and phenylalanine. Only CDR3 DNA remains: 42 bases, in frame from the first base. CDR1 and CDR2, per the germline V gene, are SGHAT and FQNNGV. Here V drops 5 bases and J drops 5 bases, and the junction holds 2 bases not matched to any gene. Regarding this clone: It has no known antigen specificity. There are no base qualities to consult, and no much larger clone falls within one base.

Genomic DNA was isolated from the sorted cells so that the TCRbeta CDR3 region could be sequenced. The immunoSEQ Assay was used for sequencing of TCRbeta CDR3 regions. Imported from immuneACCESS, the table was reduced by TCRdb to in-frame sequences with V and J called. These copies leave out some clones; in studies compared against another copy, an unresolved V gene accounts for under half, and the cause of the remainder is not known. The sample table records roughly 90,000 clones; approximately 90% of these occur just once. Less than 0.35% of the sample is held by the ten biggest clonotypes. The chain employs TRBV11-2 and TRBJ1-4; 10 middle bases align to TRBD1. This specimen was CD4+ or CD8+ T cells sorted from blood, taken in a trial of the OX40 agonist ivuxolimab. This clonotype was obtained from an adult with an advanced solid tumor such as melanoma, head and neck, liver or kidney cancer. This receptor carries the CDR3 CASSQDRGNEKLFF. DNA sequence: TGTGCCAGCAGCCAGGACAGGGGGAATGAAAAACTGTTTTTT.